The subject of this entry is one T cell receptor beta chain. This clone was counted once. The antigen it recognizes is unknown. Qualities for individual bases were not recorded, and no much larger clone is one base off. The data are from a study of T cell responses to AZD1222 COVID-19 vaccine (dated by TCRdb to 2020 to 2023). About the full investigation: A total of around 240 trial participants underwent TCR sequencing, of whom roughly 210 had received two doses of AZD1222 and some 25 had received two doses of the MenACWY control vaccine. Trial participants were enrolled by age into 18-55, 56-69 and 70-plus year subgroups, with about 150, 27 and 61 TCR-sequenced participants respectively.

Trimming takes 2 bases off V and 0 bases off J; junction bases not matched to a gene: 3. Including cysteine and phenylalanine, the CDR3 has 18 amino acids. CDR3 DNA only is kept here, 54 bases in frame from base 1. CDR1 and CDR2 are read off the germline V gene (reference sequence) as MNHEY and SMNVEV. The CDR3 regions of human TCRbeta chains were analyzed by immunosequencing. As for how the authors treated the data: TCRs in the repertoires were matched against a reference library of SARS-CoV-2-specific TCRs that had been generated with the MIRA antigen-specificity platform. Breadth meant the fraction of unique TCRs that were SARS-CoV-2-associated, whereas depth meant the fraction of total T cells that were SARS-CoV-2-associated. Using the MIRA data, every spike-specific TCR was mapped to the spike region that the TCR reacted to and assigned to either a CD4 or a CD8 class. Log10-transformed breadth and depth values were compared by one-way ANOVA with Sidak's multiple comparisons tests. In its TCRdb copy, this immuneACCESS table keeps in-frame sequences only and misses some clones. Where compared with another copy, unresolved V genes explain less than half of these, and the others have no known cause. The DNA was the basis for D and trimming; V, J and clone size are from that table. This sample lists over 70,000 clones; almost 90% were detected once. The ten largest account for around 10% of the sample.

The sample's time point label is to be understood as: baseline before first vaccination. What this sample's treatment or condition label stands for: meningococcal conjugate vaccine given as trial control. Vaccinee samples came from UK trials COV001 and COV002, including a single-blind randomized controlled phase 2/3 trial of AZD1222 (ChAdOx1 nCoV-19) in healthy adults. For TCRbeta chain sequencing, PBMC samples from trial participants were taken at day 0 and at day 28 after the second dose. The paper's findings and limits, for the study overall: Most participants were white British and females outnumbered males, and the authors suggested that clonal diversity may have been underestimated. The 56-69-year group was small, and its depth increase did not reach significance, likely because of low power. Conclusions about previously exposed vaccinees are limited because only 5 or 6 AZD1222 recipients were SARS-CoV-2 seropositive at baseline. The whole spike protein was spanned by vaccine-associated CD4 TCRs, and dominant responses were seen in regions 160-218 and 743-854. Because no samples from the day 14 peak response were available, repertoires could be characterized only after the peak T cell response. Reportedly, close to half of the unique spike-specific TCRs recognized epitopes lying outside the regions that are mutated in the B.1.351 and B.1.1.7 variants. Spike-specific TCR breadth and depth rose significantly after two AZD1222 doses compared with day 0 and with MenACWY recipients.

The chain links TRBV27 with TRBJ2-2; 13 central nucleotides agree with TRBD2. This material consisted of peripheral blood, taken on day 0 of MenACWY control vaccination. The receptor comes from an adult in good health. The base sequence is TGTGCCAGCAGTTTAGGACTAGCGGGGGCCGCGAACACCGGGGAGCTGTTTTTT. This gives the protein CASSLGLAGAANTGELFF.